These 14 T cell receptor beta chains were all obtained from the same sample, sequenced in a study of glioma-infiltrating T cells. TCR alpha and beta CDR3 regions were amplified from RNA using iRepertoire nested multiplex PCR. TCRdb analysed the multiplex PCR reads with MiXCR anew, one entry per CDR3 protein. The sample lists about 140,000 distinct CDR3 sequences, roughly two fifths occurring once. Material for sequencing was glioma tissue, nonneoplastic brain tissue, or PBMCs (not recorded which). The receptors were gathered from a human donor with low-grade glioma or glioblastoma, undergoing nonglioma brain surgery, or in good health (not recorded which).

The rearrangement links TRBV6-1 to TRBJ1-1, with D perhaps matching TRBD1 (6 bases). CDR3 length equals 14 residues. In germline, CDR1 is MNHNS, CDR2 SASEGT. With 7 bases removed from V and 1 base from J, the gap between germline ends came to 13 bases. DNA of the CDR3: TGTGCCAGCAAGAACCCGGGACAGAACACTGAAGCTTTCTTT. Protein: CASKNPGQNTEAFF.

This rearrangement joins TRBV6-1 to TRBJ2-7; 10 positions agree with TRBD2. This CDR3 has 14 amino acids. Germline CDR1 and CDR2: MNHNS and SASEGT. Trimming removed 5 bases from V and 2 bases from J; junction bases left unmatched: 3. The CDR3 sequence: CASSTSGATYEQYF. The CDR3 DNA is TGTGCCAGCAGTACTAGCGGGGCCACCTACGAGCAGTACTTC.

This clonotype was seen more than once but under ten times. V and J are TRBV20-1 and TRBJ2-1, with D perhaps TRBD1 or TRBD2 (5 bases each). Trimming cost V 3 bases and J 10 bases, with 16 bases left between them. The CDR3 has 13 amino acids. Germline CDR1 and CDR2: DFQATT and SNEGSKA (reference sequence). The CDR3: CSARIASTGEQFF. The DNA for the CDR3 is TGCAGTGCTAGGATAGCGTCTACAGGCGAGCAGTTCTTC.

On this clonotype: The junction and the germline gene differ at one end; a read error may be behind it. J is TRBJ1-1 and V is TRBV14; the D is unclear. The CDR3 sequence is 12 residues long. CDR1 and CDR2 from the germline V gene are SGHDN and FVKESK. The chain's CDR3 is CARSHVRTEAFF. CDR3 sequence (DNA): TGTGCCAGAAGCCATGTTCGCACTGAAGCTTTCTTT.

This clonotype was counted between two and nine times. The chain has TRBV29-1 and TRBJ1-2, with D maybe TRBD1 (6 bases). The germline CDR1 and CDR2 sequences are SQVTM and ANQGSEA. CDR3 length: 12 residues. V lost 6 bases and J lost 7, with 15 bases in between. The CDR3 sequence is CSVASGAGGYTF. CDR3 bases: TGCAGCGTCGCCTCGGGGGCTGGTGGCTACACCTTC.

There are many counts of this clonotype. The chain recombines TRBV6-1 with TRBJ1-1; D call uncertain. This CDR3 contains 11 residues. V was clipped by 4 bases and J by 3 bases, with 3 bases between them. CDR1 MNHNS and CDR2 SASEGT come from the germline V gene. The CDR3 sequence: CASSGDTEAFF. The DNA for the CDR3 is TGTGCCAGCAGTGGGGACACTGAAGCTTTCTTT.

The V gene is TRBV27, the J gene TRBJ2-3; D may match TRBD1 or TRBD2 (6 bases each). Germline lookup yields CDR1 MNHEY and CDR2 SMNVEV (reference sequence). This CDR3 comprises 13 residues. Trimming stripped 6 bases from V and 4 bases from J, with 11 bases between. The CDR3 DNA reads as TGTGCCAGCAGGCACAGGGAGGCAGATACGCAGTATTTT. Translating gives CASRHREADTQYF.

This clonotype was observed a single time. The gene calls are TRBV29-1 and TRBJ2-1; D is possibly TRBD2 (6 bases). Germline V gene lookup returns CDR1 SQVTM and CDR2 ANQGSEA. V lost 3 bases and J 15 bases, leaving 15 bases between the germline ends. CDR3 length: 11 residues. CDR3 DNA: TGCAGCGTTGATAATGGGACTGAGAGGTTCTTC. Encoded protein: CSVDNGTERFF.

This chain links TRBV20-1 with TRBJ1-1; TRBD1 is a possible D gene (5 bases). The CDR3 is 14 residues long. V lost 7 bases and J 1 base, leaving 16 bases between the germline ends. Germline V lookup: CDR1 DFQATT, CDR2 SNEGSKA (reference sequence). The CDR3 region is CSGHNGGSNTEAFF. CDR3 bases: TGCAGTGGCCATAACGGGGGGTCGAACACTGAAGCTTTCTTT.

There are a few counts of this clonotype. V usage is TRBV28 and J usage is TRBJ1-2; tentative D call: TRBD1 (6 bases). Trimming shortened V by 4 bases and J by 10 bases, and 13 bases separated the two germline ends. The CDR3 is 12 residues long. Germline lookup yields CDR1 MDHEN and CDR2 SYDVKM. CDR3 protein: CASSSNRDDYTF. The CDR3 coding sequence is TGTGCCAGCAGTTCCAACAGGGACGACTACACCTTC.

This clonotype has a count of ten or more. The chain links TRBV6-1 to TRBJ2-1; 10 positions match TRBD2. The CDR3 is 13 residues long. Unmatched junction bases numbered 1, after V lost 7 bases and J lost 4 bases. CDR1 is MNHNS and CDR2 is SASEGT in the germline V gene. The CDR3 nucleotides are TGTGCCAGCACACTAGCGGGATACAATGAGCAGTTCTTC. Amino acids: CASTLAGYNEQFF.

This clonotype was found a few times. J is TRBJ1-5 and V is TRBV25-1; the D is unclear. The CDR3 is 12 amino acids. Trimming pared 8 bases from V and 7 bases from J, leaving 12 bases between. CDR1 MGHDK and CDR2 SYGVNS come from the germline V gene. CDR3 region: CASGHGNQPQHF. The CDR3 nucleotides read TGTGCCAGCGGGCACGGGAACCAGCCCCAGCATTTT.

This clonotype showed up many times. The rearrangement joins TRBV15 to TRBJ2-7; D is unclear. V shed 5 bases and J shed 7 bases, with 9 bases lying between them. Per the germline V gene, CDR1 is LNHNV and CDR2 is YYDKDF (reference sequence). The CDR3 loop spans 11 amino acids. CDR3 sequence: CATSRLGEQYF. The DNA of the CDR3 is TGTGCCACCAGCCGACTTGGGGAGCAGTACTTC.

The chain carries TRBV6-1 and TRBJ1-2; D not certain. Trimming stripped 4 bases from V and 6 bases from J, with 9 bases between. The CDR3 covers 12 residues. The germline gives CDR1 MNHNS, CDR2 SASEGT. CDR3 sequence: CASSGAKDGYTF. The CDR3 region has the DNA TGTGCCAGCAGTGGTGCAAAGGATGGCTACACCTTC.